The clone carrying this T cell receptor (beta chain) is a singleton in its sample. Assay: immunoSEQ multiplex PCR; the TCRdb copy retains only in-frame clones and omits some. The repertoire holds about 48,000 clones, around 90% seen once, with around 4.2% in the top ten. This sample is drawn from a study of technical replicates of blood from a few donors. CDR1 is SGHRS, CDR2 YFSETQ, per germline. The CDR3 consists of 11 residues. The V gene lost 6 bases and the J gene lost 4 bases, with 7 bases spanning the gap. The sample was PBMCs. This receptor was identified in a human donor in good health. Some clones in this sample may be carry-over from other donors' samples. J is TRBJ1-1 and V is TRBV5-1; D remains ambiguous. CDR3 loop: CASKSGTEAFF. CDR3 bases: TGCGCCAGCAAGTCAGGCACTGAAGCTTTCTTT.